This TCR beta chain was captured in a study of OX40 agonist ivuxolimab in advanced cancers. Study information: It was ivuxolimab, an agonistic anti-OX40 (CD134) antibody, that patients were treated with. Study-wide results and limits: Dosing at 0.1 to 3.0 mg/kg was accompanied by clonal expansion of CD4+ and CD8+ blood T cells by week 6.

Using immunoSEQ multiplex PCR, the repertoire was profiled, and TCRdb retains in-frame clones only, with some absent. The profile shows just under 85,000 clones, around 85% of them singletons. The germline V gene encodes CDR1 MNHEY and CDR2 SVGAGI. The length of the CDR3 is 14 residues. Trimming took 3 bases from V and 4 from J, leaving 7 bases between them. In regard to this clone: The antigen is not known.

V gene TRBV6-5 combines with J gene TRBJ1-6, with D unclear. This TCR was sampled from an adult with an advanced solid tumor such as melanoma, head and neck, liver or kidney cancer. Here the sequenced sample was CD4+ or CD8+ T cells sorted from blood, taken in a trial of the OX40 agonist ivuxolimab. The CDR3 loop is CASSYANYNSPLHF. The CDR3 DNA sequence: TGTGCCAGCAGTTATGCCAATTATAATTCACCCCTCCACTTT.